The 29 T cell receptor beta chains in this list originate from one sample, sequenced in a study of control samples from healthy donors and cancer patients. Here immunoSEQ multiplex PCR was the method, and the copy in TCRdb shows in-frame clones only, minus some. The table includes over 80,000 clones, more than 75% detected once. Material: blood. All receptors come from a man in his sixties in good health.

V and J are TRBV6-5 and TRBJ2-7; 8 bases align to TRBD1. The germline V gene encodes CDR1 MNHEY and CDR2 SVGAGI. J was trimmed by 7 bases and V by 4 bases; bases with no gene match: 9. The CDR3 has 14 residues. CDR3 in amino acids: CASSSQGAMDEQYF. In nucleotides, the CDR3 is TGTGCCAGCAGTTCCCAGGGGGCGATGGATGAGCAGTACTTC.

The CDR3 is CASSPRRDSYLAGEQYF. The CDR3 DNA is TGTGCCAGCTCACCCAGACGGGACAGCTATCTCGCGGGGGAGCAGTACTTC. The rearrangement links TRBV18 to TRBJ2-7, with D possibly matching TRBD1 (7 bases). CDR3 length: 17 amino acids. V was shortened by 3 bases and J by 7 bases, with 25 bases between the two germline ends. CDR1 and CDR2 (germline): KGHSH, LQKENI.

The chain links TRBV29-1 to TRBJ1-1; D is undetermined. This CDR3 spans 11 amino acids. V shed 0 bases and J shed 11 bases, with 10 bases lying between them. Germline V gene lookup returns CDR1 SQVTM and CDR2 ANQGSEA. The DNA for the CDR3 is TGCAGCGTTGAAGAAGGCGGGGAGGCTTTCTTT. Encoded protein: CSVEEGGEAFF.

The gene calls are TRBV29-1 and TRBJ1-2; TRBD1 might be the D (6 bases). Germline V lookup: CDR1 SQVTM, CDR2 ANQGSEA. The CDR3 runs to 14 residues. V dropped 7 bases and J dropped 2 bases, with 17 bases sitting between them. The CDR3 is CSATGVGGNYGYTF. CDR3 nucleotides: TGCAGCGCAACTGGGGTAGGGGGGAACTATGGCTACACCTTC.

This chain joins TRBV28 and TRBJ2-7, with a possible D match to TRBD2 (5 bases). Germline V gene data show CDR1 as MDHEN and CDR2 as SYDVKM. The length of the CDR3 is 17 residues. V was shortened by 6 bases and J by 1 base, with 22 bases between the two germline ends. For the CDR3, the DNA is TGTGCCAGCAGCCCACTGAGATTAGCGCGACTTTCCTACGAGCAGTACTTC. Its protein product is CASSPLRLARLSYEQYF.

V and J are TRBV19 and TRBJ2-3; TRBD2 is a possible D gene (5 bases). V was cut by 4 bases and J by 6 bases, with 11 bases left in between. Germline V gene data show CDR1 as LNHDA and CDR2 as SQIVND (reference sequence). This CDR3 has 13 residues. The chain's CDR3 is CASSTRGEDTQYF. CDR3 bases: TGTGCCAGTAGTACTCGGGGTGAGGATACGCAGTATTTT.

CDR3 bases: TGCGCCAGCAGCTTGGGGGCAGATACGCAGTATTTT. As protein: CASSLGADTQYF. The V gene is TRBV5-1, the J gene TRBJ2-3; D gene ambiguous. Germline V gene data show CDR1 as SGHRS and CDR2 as YFSETQ. This CDR3 has 12 amino acids. V was trimmed by 0 bases and J by 4 bases, leaving 3 bases between them.

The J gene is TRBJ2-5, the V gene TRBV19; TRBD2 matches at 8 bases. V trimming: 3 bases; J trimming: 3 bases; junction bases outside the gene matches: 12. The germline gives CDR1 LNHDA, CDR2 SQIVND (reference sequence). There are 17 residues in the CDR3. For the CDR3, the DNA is TGTGCCAGTAGTATTCATCCGGCGGGGGGCAAGGAAGAGACCCAGTACTTC. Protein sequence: CASSIHPAGGKEETQYF.

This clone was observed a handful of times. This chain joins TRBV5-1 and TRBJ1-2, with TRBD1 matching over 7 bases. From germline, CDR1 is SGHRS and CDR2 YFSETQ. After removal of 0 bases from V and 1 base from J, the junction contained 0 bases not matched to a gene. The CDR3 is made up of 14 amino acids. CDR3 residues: CASSLAGGNYGYTF. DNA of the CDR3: TGCGCCAGCAGCTTGGCAGGGGGTAACTATGGCTACACCTTC.

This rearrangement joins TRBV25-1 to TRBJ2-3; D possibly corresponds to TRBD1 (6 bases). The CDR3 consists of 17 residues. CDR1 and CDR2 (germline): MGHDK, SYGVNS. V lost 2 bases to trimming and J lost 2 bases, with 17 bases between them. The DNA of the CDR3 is TGTGCCAGCAGTGAAGGGACAAGGGACGGAGTCACAGATACGCAGTATTTT. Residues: CASSEGTRDGVTDTQYF. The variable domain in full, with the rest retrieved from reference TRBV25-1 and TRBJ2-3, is EADIYQTPRYLVIGTGKKITLECSQTMGHDKMYWYQQDPGMELHLIHYSYGVNSTEKGDLSSESTVSRIRTEHFPLTLESARPSHTSQYLCASSEGTRDGVTDTQYFGPGTRLTVL.

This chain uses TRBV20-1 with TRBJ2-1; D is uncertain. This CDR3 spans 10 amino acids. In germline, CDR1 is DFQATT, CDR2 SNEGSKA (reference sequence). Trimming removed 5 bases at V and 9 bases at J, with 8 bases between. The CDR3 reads CSAPVSEQFF. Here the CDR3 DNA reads TGCAGTGCTCCTGTGAGTGAGCAGTTCTTC.

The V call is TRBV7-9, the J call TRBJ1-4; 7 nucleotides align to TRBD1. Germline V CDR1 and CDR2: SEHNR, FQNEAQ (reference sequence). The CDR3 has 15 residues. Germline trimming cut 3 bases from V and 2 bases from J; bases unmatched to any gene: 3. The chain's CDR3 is CASSLTGSTNEKLFF. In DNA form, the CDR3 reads TGTGCCAGCAGCTTGACAGGGTCGACTAATGAAAAACTGTTTTTT.

CDR3: CASEGLGAYEQYF. CDR3 in DNA: TGTGCCAGCGAAGGCCTGGGCGCCTACGAGCAGTACTTC. V is TRBV2 and J is TRBJ2-7; D gene uncertain. The V end lost 8 bases, the J end lost 2 bases, and 13 bases lay between the germline ends. This CDR3 comprises 13 residues. From germline, CDR1 is SNHLY and CDR2 FYNNEI.

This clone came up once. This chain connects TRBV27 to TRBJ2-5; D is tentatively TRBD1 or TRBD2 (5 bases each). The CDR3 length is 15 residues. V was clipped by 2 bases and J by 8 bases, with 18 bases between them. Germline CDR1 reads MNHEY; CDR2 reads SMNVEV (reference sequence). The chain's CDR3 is CASSLRFGTWETQYF. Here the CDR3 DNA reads TGTGCCAGCAGTTTAAGGTTCGGGACCTGGGAAACCCAGTACTTC.

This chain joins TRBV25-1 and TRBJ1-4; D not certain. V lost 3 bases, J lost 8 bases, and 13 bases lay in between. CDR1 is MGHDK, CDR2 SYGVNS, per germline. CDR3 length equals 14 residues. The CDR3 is CASSDPRTVEKLFF. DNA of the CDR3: TGTGCCAGCAGTGACCCGCGGACCGTCGAAAAACTGTTTTTT.

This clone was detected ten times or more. The CDR3 spells CASSLVVHEKLFF. CDR3 DNA: TGTGCCAGCAGCTTGGTGGTACACGAAAAACTGTTTTTT. The chain carries TRBV5-6 and TRBJ1-4; D remains ambiguous. The V gene lost 0 bases and the J gene lost 8 bases, with 8 bases spanning the gap. CDR1 is SGHDT and CDR2 is YYEEEE in the germline V gene. CDR3 length: 13 residues. Full variable domain (missing parts from reference TRBV5-6 and TRBJ1-4): DAGVTQSPTHLIKTRGQQVTLRCSPKSGHDTVSWYQQALGQGPQFIFQYYEEEERQRGNFPDRFSGHQFPNYSSELNVNALLLGDSALYLCASSLVVHEKLFFGSGTQLSVL.

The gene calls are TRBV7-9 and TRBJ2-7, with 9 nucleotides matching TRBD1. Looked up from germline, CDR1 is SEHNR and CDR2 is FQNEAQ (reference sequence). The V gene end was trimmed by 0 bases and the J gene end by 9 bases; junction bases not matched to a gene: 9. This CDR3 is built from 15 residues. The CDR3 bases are TGTGCCAGCAGCTTAGCGGACAGGGGTCGACCTAGGCAGTACTTC. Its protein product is CASSLADRGRPRQYF.

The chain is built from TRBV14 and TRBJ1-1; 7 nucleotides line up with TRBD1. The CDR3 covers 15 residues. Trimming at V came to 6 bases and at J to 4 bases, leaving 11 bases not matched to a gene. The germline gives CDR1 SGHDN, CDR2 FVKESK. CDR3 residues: CASSLGGALGTEAFF. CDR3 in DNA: TGTGCCAGCAGTTTAGGGGGCGCGTTGGGCACTGAAGCTTTCTTT.

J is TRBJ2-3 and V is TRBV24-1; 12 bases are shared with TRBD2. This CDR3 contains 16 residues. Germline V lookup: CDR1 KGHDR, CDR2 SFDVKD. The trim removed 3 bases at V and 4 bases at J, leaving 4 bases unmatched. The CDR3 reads CATSDPASGGADTQYF. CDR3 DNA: TGTGCCACCAGTGATCCGGCTAGCGGGGGGGCAGATACGCAGTATTTT.

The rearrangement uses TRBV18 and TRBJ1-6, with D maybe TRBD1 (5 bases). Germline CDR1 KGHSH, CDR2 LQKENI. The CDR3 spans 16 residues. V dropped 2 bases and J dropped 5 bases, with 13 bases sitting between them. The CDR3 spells CASSPATVGNNSPLHF. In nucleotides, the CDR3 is TGTGCCAGCTCACCAGCGACAGTGGGGAATAATTCACCCCTCCACTTT. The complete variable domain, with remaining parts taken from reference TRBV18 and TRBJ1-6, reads NAGVMQNPRHLVRRRGQEARLRCSPMKGHSHVYWYRQLPEEGLKFMVYLQKENIIDESGMPKERFSAEFPKEGPSILRIQQVVRGDSAAYFCASSPATVGNNSPLHFGNGTRLTVT.

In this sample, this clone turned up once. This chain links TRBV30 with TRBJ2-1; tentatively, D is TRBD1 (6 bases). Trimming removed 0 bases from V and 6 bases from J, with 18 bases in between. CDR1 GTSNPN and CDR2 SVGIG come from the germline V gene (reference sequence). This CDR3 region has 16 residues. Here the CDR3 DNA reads TGTGCCTGGAGTGTACCCGGCAGGGGCAGTACCAATGAGCAGTTCTTC. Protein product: CAWSVPGRGSTNEQFF.

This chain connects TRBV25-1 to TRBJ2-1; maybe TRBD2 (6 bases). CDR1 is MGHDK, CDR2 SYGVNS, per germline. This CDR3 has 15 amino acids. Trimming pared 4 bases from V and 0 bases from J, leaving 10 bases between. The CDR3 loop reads CASSAPGLSYNEQFF. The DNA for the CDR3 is TGTGCCAGCAGTGCACCGGGACTCTCCTACAATGAGCAGTTCTTC.

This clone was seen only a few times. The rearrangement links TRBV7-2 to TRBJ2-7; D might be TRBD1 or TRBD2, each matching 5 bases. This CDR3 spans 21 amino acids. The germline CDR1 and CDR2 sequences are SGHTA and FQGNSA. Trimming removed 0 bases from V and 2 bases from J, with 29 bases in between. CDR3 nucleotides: TGTGCCAGCAGCTTAGCGAGGCCGGGACGATCGGCCATACGGGGCGCCTACGAGCAGTACTTC. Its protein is CASSLARPGRSAIRGAYEQYF.

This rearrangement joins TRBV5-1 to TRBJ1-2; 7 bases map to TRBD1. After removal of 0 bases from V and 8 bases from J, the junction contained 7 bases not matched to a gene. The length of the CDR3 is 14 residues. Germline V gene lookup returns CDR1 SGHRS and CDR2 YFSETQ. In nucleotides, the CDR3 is TGCGCCAGCAGCTTGGATGAGGGGGCGATAGGCTACACCTTC. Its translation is CASSLDEGAIGYTF.

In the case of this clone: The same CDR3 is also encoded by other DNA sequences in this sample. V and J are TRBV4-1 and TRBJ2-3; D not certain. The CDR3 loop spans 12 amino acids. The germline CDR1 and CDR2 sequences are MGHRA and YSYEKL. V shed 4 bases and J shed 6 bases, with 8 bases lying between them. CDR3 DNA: TGCGCCAGCAGCCTAGGTGGGGATACGCAGTATTTT. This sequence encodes CASSLGGDTQYF.

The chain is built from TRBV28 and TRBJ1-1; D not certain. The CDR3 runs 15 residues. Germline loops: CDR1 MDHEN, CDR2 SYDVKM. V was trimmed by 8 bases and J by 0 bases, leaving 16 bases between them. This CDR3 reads CASLPSAAMNTEAFF. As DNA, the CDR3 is TGTGCCAGCCTTCCTAGTGCAGCGATGAACACTGAAGCTTTCTTT.

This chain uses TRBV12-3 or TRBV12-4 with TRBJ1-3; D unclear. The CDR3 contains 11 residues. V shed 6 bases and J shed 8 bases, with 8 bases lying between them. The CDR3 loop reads CASSGYDTIYF. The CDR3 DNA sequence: TGTGCCAGCAGCGGGTATGACACCATATATTTT.

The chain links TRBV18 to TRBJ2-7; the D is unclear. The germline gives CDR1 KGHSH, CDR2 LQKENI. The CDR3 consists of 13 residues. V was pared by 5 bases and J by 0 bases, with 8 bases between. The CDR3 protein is CASSVSSSYEQYF. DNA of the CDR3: TGTGCCAGCTCAGTATCAAGCTCCTACGAGCAGTACTTC.

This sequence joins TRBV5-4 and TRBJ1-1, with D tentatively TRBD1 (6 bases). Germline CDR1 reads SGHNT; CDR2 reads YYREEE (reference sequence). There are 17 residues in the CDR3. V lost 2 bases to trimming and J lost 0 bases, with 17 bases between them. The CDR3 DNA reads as TGTGCCAGCAGCTTAGACAGGATTGGGGGCATGAACACTGAAGCTTTCTTT. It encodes CASSLDRIGGMNTEAFF.